These 8 T cell receptor beta chains originate from one sample sequenced in a study of blood T cell repertoires in COVID-19. Generated by immunoSEQ multiplex PCR, the TCRdb table keeps only in-frame clones and is missing some. This table holds about 190,000 clones, about 89% found once. Sequenced material: peripheral blood. The receptors come from a man aged 40-49 years with acute or convalescent COVID-19.

The rearrangement uses TRBV30 and TRBJ1-4; no reliable D call. This CDR3 comprises 14 residues. CDR1 and CDR2 from the germline V gene are GTSNPN and SVGIG (reference sequence). V was shortened by 4 bases and J by 7 bases, with 16 bases between the two germline ends. The CDR3 sequence is CAWNSGEIGEKLFF. The DNA for the CDR3 is TGTGCCTGGAACTCCGGGGAGATAGGTGAAAAACTGTTTTTT.

The J gene is TRBJ2-3, the V gene TRBV3-1 (or the pseudogene TRBV3-2); possibly TRBD1 for D (5 bases). The CDR3 extends over 16 amino acids. The germline V gene encodes CDR1 LGHDT and CDR2 YNNKEL (reference sequence). V lost 0 bases, J lost 2 bases, and 12 bases lay in between. The CDR3 DNA reads as TGTGCCAGCAGCCAAGAAATATCCAGGGACACAGATACGCAGTATTTT. Protein sequence: CASSQEISRDTDTQYF.

V and J are TRBV19 and TRBJ1-1; D is perhaps TRBD1 (5 bases). Trimming pared 8 bases from V and 4 bases from J, leaving 17 bases between. Germline CDR1 LNHDA, CDR2 SQIVND (reference sequence). The CDR3 extends over 14 amino acids. The CDR3 nucleotides read TGTGCCAGTGTCGCTTGGGGGGGTGGCACTGAAGCTTTCTTT. Translating gives CASVAWGGGTEAFF. The variable domain in full, completed from reference TRBV19 and TRBJ1-1, reads DGGITQSPKYLFRKEGQNVTLSCEQNLNHDAMYWYRQDPGQGLRLIYYSQIVNDFQKGDIAEGYSVSREKKESFPLTVTSAQKNPTAFYLCASVAWGGGTEAFFGQGTRLTVV.

The gene calls are TRBV7-2 and TRBJ2-7; the D gene is possibly TRBD1 (6 bases). This CDR3 comprises 13 residues. Trimming shortened V by 3 bases and J by 2 bases, and 8 bases separated the two germline ends. Germline V gene lookup returns CDR1 SGHTA and CDR2 FQGNSA. CDR3 bases: TGTGCCAGCAGCTTCCAGGGGCCCTACGAGCAGTACTTC. Translating it yields CASSFQGPYEQYF.

This rearrangement joins TRBV2 to TRBJ2-5; perhaps TRBD1 as D (5 bases). Germline CDR1 SNHLY, CDR2 FYNNEI. The CDR3 runs to 13 residues. Trimming left V 10 bases short and J 6 bases short, with 18 bases between. Written as DNA, the CDR3 is TGTGCCACCACAGGCCCGGGTAGAAAGACCCAGTACTTC. This encodes CATTGPGRKTQYF.

This chain uses TRBV5-1 with TRBJ2-3, with D hard to call. The CDR3 extends over 14 amino acids. Trimming pared 3 bases from V and 5 bases from J, leaving 13 bases between. Germline-derived CDR1 and CDR2 are SGHRS and YFSETQ. CDR3: CASSSASRVDTQYF. The CDR3 DNA reads as TGCGCCAGCAGCTCCGCATCTCGCGTAGATACGCAGTATTTT. The variable domain in full, with the rest retrieved from reference TRBV5-1 and TRBJ2-3, is KAGVTQTPRYLIKTRGQQVTLSCSPISGHRSVSWYQQTPGQGLQFLFEYFSETQRNKGNFPGRFSGRQFSNSRSEMNVSTLELGDSALYLCASSSASRVDTQYFGPGTRLTVL.

The genes are TRBV4-2 and TRBJ1-1, with TRBD1 matching 7 bases. The CDR3 runs 14 residues. Trimming at V came to 5 bases and at J to 6 bases, leaving 9 bases not matched to a gene. Germline-derived CDR1 and CDR2 are LGHNA and YNFKEQ. The DNA for the CDR3 is TGTGCCAGCAGCTCCAGACAGGGAGAGGCTGAAGCTTTCTTT. Translation gives CASSSRQGEAEAFF.

The gene calls are TRBV18 and TRBJ2-3, with a possible D match to TRBD2 (7 bases). CDR1 is KGHSH, CDR2 LQKENI, per germline. V was trimmed by 1 base and J by 3 bases, leaving 11 bases between them. The CDR3 has 15 residues. The CDR3 nucleotides read TGTGCCAGCTCACCACGGGGGGGGCCAACAGATACGCAGTATTTT. Amino acid sequence: CASSPRGGPTDTQYF. Full variable domain (outside the CDR3, taken from reference TRBV18 and TRBJ2-3): NAGVMQNPRHLVRRRGQEARLRCSPMKGHSHVYWYRQLPEEGLKFMVYLQKENIIDESGMPKERFSAEFPKEGPSILRIQQVVRGDSAAYFCASSPRGGPTDTQYFGPGTRLTVL.